The 5 T cell receptor beta chains in this list originate from one sample, sequenced in a study of tumor and adjacent non-tumor tissue in lung cancer (dated by TCRdb to 2016 to 2019). RNA was isolated from bulk, unsorted tissue, and RNA quality was assessed with a NanoDrop ND-1000 and an Agilent 2100. The method was multiplex PCR. Instrument on record: Illumina HiSeq 2500. TCRbeta libraries were constructed through three rounds of nested PCR with primers (Table S4) according to protocols adapted from ARM-PCR. TCRdb trimmed public reads at Q25 via fastp, called clones via MiXCR and kept in-frame beta chains. One record per CDR3 amino acid sequence lists the most common genes and DNA. This sample comprises about 200,000 distinct CDR3 sequences, 71% of them detected only once. The ten largest clones add up to less than 25% of the sample. Sequencing input: lung tumor tissue. The receptors were gathered from a man in his sixties with non-small cell lung cancer.

Details on this clonotype: Relative to the germline gene, one junction end is altered; a read error may explain this. The chain links TRBV5-5 to TRBJ2-1; the match to TRBD2 covers 7 bases. Germline loops: CDR1 SGHKS, CDR2 YYEKEE (reference sequence). This CDR3 has 16 amino acids. As DNA, the CDR3 is TGTGCCAGCAGCTTGGCAGGACTAGTGGGTGCCTATGAGCAGTTATTC. It yields the protein CASSLAGLVGAYEQLF.

Of note for this clonotype: A single base separates this from a much larger clone, so it may be a read error. The V gene is TRBV5-6, the J gene TRBJ2-2; D assignment may be TRBD1 or TRBD2 (6 bases each). CDR3 size: 17 residues. Germline CDR1 SGHDT, CDR2 YYEEEE. CDR3 sequence reads: CATSFGDARGDTGELFF. In DNA, the CDR3 is TGTGCCACCAGCTTCGGGGATGCGAGGGGGGACACCGGGGAGCTGTTTTTT.

On this clonotype: A much larger clone lies one base from this, so it may be a read error. V and J are TRBV20-1 and TRBJ2-3; TRBD2 matches at 13 bases. The CDR3 has 16 residues. The V and J ends lost 6 bases and 2 bases, in that order; junction bases with no gene match: 8. Per germline, CDR1 DFQATT and CDR2 SNEGSKA (reference sequence). CDR3 DNA: TGCAGTGCCCCCCAGGGACTAGCGGGGAACACAGATACGCAGTATTTT. This translates into CSAPQGLAGNTDTQYF.

There are many counts of this clonotype. The chain couples TRBV5-1 to TRBJ2-1; 10 bases map to TRBD2. Germline V gene data show CDR1 as SGHRS and CDR2 as YFSETQ. With V trimmed by 1 base and J by 8 bases, 6 bases remained unmatched. The CDR3 sequence is 15 residues long. The DNA of the CDR3 is TGCGCCAGCAGCTTGTGGGCTAGCGGGGGAGATGAGCAGTTCTTC. Translating it yields CASSLWASGGDEQFF.

About this clonotype itself: Germline and junction disagree at one end, which may indicate a read error. V gene TRBV20-1 combines with J gene TRBJ1-4, with 8 bases identical to TRBD1. The CDR3 covers 14 residues. Per germline, CDR1 DFQATT and CDR2 SNEGSKA (reference sequence). CDR3 sequence (DNA): TGCACTGCTAGACCAGGGGGCACTAATGAAAAACTGTTTTTT. Residues: CTARPGGTNEKLFF.